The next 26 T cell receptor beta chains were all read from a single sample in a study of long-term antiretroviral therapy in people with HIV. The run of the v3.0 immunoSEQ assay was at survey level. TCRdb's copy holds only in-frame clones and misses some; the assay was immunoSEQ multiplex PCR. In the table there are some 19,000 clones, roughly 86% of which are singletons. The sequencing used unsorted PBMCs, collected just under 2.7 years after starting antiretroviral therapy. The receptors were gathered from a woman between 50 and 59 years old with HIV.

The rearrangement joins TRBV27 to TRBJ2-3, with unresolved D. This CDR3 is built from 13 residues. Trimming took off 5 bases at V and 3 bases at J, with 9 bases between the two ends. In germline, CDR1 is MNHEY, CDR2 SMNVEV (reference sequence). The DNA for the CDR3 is TGTGCCAGCAGTCTGGGCGTGACAGATACGCAGTATTTT. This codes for CASSLGVTDTQYF.

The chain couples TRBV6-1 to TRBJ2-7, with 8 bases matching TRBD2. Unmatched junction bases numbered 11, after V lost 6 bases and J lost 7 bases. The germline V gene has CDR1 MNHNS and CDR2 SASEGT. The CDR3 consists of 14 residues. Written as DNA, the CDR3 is TGTGCCAGCAGACCTGGTAGCGGGGCCTGGGAGCAGTACTTC. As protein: CASRPGSGAWEQYF.

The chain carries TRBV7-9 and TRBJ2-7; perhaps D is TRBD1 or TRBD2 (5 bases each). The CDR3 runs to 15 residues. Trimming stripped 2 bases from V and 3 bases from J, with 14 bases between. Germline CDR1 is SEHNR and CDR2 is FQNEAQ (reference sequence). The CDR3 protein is CASSLTQGPVYEQYF. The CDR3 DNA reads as TGTGCCAGCAGCTTAACTCAGGGACCTGTCTACGAGCAGTACTTC.

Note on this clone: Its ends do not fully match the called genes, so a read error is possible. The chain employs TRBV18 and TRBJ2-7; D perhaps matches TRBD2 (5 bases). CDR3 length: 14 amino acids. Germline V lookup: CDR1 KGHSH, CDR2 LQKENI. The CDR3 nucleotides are TGTGCCAGTTCACCATCCGGGGTTGGGAGCGAGCAGTACTTC. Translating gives CASSPSGVGSEQYF.

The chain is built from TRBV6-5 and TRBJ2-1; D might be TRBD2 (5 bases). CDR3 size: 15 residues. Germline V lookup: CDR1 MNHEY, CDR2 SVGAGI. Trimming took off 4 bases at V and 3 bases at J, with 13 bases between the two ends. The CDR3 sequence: CASSSILVNYNEQFF. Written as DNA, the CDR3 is TGTGCCAGCAGTTCCATACTAGTCAACTACAATGAGCAGTTCTTC.

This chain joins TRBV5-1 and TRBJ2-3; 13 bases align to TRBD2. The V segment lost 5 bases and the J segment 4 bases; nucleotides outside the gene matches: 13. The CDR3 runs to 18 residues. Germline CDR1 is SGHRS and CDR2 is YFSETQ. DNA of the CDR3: TGCGCCAGCAGTCCGACAGCATGGACTAGCGGGAGTTCAGATACGCAGTATTTT. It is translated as CASSPTAWTSGSSDTQYF.

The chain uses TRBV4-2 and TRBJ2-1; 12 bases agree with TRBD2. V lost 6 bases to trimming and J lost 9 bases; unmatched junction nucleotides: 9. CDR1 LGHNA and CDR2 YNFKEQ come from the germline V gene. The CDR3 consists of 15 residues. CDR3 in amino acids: CASRILAGGVGEQFF. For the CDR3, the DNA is TGTGCCAGCAGGATACTAGCGGGAGGAGTAGGTGAGCAGTTCTTC.

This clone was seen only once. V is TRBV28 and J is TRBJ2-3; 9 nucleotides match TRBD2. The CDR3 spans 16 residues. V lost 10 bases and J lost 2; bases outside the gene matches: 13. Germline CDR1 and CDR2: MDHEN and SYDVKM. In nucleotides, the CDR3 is TGTGCCACAGGAAACCCGTCTAGCGGGAACACAGATACGCAGTATTTT. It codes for CATGNPSSGNTDTQYF.

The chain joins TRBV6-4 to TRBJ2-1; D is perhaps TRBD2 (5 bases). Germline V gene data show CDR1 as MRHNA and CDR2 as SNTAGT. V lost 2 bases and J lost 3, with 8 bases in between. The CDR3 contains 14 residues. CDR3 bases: TGTGCCAGCAGTGACCGGGGTCTCTACAATGAGCAGTTCTTC. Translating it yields CASSDRGLYNEQFF.

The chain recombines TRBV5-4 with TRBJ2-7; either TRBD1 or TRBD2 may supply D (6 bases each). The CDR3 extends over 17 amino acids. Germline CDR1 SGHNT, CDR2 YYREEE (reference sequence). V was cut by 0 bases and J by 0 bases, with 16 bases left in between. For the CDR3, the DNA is TGTGCCAGCAGCTTGGTGGGGGGACATGAATACTCCTACGAGCAGTACTTC. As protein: CASSLVGGHEYSYEQYF.

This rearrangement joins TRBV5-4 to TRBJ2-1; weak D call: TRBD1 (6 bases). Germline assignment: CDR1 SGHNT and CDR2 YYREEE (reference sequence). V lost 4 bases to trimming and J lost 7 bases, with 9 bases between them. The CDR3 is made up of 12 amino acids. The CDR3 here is CASSDTGNEQFF. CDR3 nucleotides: TGTGCCAGCAGCGATACAGGGAATGAGCAGTTCTTC.

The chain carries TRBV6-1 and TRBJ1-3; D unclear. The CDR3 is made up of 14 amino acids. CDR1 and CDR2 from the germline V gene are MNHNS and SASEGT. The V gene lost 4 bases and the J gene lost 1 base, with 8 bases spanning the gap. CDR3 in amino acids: CASSVIISGNTIYF. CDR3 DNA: TGTGCCAGCAGTGTCATTATATCTGGAAACACCATATATTTT.

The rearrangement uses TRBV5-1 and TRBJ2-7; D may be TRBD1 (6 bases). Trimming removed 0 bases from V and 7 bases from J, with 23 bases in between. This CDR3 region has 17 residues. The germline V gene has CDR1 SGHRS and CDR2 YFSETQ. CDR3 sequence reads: CASSLGGQVRFGGEQYF. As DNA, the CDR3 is TGCGCCAGCAGCTTGGGGGGGCAGGTACGTTTTGGAGGAGAGCAGTACTTC.

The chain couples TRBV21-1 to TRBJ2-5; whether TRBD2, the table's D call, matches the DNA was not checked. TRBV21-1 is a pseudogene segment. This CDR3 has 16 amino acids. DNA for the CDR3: TGTGCCAGCAGCAAAGTGGTGGCGGGAGGTTGGGAGACCCAGTACTTC. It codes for CASSKVVAGGWETQYF.

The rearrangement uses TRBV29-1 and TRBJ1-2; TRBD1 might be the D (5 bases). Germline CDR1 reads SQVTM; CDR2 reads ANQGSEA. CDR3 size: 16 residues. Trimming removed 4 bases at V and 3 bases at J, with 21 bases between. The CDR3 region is CSVVGRDQKGHYGYTF. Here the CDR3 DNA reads TGCAGCGTTGTAGGCAGGGACCAAAAGGGGCACTATGGCTACACCTTC. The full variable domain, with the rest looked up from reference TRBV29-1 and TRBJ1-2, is SAVISQKPSRDICQRGTSLTIQCQVDSQVTMMFWYRQQPGQSLTLIATANQGSEATYESGFVIDKFPISRPNLTFSTLTVSNMSPEDSSIYLCSVVGRDQKGHYGYTFGSGTRLTVV.

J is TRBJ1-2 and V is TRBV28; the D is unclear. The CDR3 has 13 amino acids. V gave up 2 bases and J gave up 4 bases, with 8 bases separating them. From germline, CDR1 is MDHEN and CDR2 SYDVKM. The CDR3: CASSLGSGYGYTF. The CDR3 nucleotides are TGTGCCAGCAGTTTAGGGTCAGGCTATGGCTACACCTTC.

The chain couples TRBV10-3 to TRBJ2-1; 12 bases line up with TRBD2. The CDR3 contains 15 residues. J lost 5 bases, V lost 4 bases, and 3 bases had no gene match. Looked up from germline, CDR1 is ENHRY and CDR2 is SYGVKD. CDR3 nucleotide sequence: TGTGCCATCAGTGGGGGACTAGCGGGTGACAATGAGCAGTTCTTC. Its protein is CAISGGLAGDNEQFF.

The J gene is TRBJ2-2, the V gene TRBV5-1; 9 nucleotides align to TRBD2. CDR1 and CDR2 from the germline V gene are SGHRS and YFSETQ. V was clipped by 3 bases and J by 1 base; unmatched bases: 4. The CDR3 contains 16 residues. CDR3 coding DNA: TGCGCCAGCAGCTCACGAGCGGGAGGGAACACCGGGGAGCTGTTTTTT. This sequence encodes CASSSRAGGNTGELFF.

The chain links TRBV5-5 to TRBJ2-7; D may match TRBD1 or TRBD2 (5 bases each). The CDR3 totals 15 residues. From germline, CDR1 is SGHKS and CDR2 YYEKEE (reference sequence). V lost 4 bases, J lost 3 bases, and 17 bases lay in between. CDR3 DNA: TGTGCCAGCAGCCAAGCGGCAGGGATGGGCTACGAGCAGTACTTC. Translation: CASSQAAGMGYEQYF.

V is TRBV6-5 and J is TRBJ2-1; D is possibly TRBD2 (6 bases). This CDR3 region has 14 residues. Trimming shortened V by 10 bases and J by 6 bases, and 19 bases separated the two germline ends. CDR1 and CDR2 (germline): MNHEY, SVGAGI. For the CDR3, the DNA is TGTGCCACCGTGAACTCGGGACTCAGCAATGAGCAGTTCTTC. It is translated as CATVNSGLSNEQFF.

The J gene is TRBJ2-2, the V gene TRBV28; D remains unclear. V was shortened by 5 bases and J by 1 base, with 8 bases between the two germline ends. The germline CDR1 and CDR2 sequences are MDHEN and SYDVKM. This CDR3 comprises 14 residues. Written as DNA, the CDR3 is TGTGCCAGCAGTCACATAATGAACACCGGGGAGCTGTTTTTT. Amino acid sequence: CASSHIMNTGELFF. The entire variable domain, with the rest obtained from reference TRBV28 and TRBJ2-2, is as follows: DVKVTQSSRYLVKRTGEKVFLECVQDMDHENMFWYRQDPGLGLRLIYFSYDVKMKEKGDIPEGYSVSREKKERFSLILESASTNQTSMYLCASSHIMNTGELFFGEGSRLTVL.

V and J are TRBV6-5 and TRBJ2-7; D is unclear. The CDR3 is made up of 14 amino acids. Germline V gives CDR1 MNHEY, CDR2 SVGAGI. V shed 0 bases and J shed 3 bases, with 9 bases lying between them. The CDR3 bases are TGTGCCAGCAGTTACTCGATGGGTCTCTACGAGCAGTACTTC. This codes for CASSYSMGLYEQYF.

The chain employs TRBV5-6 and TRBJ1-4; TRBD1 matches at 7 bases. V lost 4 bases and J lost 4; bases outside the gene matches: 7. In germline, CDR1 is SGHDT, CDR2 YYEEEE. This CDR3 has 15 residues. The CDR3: CASSDWDSDNEKLFF. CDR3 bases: TGTGCCAGCAGCGACTGGGACAGTGATAATGAAAAACTGTTTTTT. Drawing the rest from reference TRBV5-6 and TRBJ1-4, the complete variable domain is DAGVTQSPTHLIKTRGQQVTLRCSPKSGHDTVSWYQQALGQGPQFIFQYYEEEERQRGNFPDRFSGHQFPNYSSELNVNALLLGDSALYLCASSDWDSDNEKLFFGSGTQLSVL.

Here the CDR3 DNA reads TGTGCCAGCAGCACTAAGACAGGAGGGTCAGATACGCAGTATTTT. Translation gives CASSTKTGGSDTQYF. This rearrangement joins TRBV5-4 to TRBJ2-3; D may correspond to TRBD1 or TRBD2 (6 bases each). The CDR3 loop spans 15 amino acids. Trimming pared 4 bases from V and 4 bases from J, leaving 16 bases between. Germline V gene lookup returns CDR1 SGHNT and CDR2 YYREEE (reference sequence).

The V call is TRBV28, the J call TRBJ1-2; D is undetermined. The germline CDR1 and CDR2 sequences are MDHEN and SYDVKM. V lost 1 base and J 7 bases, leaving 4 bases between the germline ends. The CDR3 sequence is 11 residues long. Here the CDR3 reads CASSLSFGYTF. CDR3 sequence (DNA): TGTGCCAGCAGTTTATCCTTTGGCTACACCTTC.

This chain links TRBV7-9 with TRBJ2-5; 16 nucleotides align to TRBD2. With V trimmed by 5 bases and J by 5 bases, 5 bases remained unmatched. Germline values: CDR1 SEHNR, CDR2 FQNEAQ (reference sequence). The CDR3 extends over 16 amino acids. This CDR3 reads CASSKGLAGGTETQYF. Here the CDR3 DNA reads TGTGCCAGCAGCAAGGGACTAGCGGGAGGGACCGAGACCCAGTACTTC.